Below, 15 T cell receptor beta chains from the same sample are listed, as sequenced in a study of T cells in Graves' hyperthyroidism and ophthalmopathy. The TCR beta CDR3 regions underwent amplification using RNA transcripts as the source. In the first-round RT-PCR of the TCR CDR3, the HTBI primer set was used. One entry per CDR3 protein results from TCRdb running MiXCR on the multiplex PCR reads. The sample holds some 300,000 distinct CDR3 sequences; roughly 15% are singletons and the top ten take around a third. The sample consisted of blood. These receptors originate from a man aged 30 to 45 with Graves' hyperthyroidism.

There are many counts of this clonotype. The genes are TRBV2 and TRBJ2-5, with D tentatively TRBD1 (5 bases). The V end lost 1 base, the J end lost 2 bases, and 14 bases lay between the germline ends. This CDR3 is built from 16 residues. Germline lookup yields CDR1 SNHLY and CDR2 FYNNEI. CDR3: CASSEEAGSFQETQYF. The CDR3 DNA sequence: TGTGCCAGCAGTGAAGAGGCAGGGTCATTTCAAGAGACCCAGTACTTC.

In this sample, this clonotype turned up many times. The CDR3 here is CAWSQKYRRDYGYTF. The CDR3 nucleotides read TGTGCCTGGAGTCAGAAGTACCGCCGGGACTATGGCTACACCTTC. The V and J genes are TRBV30 and TRBJ1-2; D is ambiguous. V lost 2 bases and J lost 3, with 16 bases in between. Germline V gene sequence: CDR1 GTSNPN, CDR2 SVGIG (reference sequence). The CDR3 length is 15 residues.

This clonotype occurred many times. Here the CDR3 DNA reads TGTGCCAGCTCGCCAGAGCCGGGGCATCGGCCCCAGCATTTT. Amino acid sequence: CASSPEPGHRPQHF. The chain uses TRBV18 and TRBJ1-5; maybe TRBD1 (5 bases). In germline, CDR1 is KGHSH, CDR2 LQKENI. This CDR3 is 14 amino acids long. V lost 6 bases, J lost 9 bases, and 18 bases lay in between.

The CDR3 spells CASSYSRSLGNQPQHF. Written as DNA, the CDR3 is TGTGCCAGCAGTTACTCGAGGTCCCTGGGCAATCAGCCCCAGCATTTT. The genes are TRBV6-5 and TRBJ1-5; no clear D gene. Looked up from germline, CDR1 is MNHEY and CDR2 is SVGAGI. The CDR3 has 16 amino acids. V was pared by 0 bases and J by 2 bases, with 11 bases between.

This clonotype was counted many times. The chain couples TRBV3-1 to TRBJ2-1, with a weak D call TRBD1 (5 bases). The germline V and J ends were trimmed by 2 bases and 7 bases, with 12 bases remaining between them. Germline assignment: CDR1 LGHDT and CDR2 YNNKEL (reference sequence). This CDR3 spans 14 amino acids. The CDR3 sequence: CASSQIKGLNEQFF. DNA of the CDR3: TGTGCCAGCAGCCAAATCAAGGGGTTAAATGAGCAGTTCTTC.

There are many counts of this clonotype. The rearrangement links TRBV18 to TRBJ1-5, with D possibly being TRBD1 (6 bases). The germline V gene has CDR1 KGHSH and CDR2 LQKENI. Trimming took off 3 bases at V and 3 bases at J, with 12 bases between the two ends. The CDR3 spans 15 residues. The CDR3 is CASSPSGHSNQPQHF. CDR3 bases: TGTGCCAGCTCACCGTCGGGACACTCCAATCAGCCCCAGCATTTT.

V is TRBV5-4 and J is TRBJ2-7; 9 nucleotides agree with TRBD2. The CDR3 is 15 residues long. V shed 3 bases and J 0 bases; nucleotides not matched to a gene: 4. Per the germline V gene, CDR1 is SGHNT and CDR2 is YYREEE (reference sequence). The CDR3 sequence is CASSSTSGFSYEQYF. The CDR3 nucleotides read TGTGCCAGCAGCTCTACTAGCGGGTTCTCCTACGAGCAGTACTTC.

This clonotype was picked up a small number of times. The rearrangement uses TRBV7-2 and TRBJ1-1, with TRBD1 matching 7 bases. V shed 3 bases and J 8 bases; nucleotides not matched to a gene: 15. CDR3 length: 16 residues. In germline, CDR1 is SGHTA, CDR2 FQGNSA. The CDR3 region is CASSFRDRQGAWEAFF. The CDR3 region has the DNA TGTGCCAGCAGCTTCCGGGACAGACAAGGGGCCTGGGAAGCTTTCTTT.

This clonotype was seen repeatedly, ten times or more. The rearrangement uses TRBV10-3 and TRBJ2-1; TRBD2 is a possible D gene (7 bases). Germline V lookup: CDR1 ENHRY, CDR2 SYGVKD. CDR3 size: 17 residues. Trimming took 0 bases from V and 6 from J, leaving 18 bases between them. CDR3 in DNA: TGTGCCATCAGTGAGTCGAGACGCGGCGCGGGGGCCAATGAGCAGTTCTTC. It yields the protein CAISESRRGAGANEQFF.

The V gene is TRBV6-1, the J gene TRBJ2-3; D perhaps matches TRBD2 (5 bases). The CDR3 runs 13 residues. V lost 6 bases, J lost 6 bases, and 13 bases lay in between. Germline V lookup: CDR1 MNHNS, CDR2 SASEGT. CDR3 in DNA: TGTGCCAGCAGCCCTACTAGTCGGGATACGCAGTATTTT. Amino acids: CASSPTSRDTQYF.

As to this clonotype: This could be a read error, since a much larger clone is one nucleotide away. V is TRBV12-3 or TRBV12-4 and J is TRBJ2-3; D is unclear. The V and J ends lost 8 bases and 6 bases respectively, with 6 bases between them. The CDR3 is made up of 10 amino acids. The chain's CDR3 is CASGHDTQYF. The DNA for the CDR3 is TGTGCCAGCGGCCATGATACGCAGTATTTT.

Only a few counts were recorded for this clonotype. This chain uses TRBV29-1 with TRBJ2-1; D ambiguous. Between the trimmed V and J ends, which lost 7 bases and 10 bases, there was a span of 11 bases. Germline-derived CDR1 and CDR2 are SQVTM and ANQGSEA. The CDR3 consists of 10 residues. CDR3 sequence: CSARNGEQFF. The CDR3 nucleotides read TGCAGCGCCCGGAACGGCGAGCAGTTCTTC.

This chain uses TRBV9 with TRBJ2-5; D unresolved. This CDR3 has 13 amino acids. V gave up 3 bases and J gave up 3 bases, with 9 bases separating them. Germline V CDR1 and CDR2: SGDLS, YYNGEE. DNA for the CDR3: TGTGCCAGCAGCGGCTGGTCCAAAGAGACCCAGTACTTC. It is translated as CASSGWSKETQYF.

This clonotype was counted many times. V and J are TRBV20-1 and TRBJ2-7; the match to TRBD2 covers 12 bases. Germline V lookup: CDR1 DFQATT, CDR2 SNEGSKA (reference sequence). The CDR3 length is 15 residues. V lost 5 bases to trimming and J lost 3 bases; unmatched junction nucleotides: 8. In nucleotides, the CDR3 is TGCAGTGCTCCCGAGACTAGCGGGAGACTCTACGAGCAGTACTTC. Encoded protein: CSAPETSGRLYEQYF.

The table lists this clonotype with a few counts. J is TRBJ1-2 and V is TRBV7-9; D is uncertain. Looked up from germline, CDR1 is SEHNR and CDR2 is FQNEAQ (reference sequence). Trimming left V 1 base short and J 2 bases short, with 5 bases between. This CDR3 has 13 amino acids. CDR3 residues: CASSLEMNYGYTF. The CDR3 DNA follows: TGTGCCAGCAGCTTAGAGATGAACTATGGCTACACCTTC.